This T cell receptor beta chain appears in the sequencing data of a study of T cells in narcolepsy. This clone was detected a few times. The data were produced by immunoSEQ multiplex PCR, yet TCRdb's version contains in-frame clones alone and is incomplete. This sample yields some 25,000 clones, of which roughly 85% are seen a single time; 1.3% belongs to the top ten. Per germline, CDR1 SGHNT and CDR2 YYREEE (reference sequence). This CDR3 region has 16 residues. Losses at the gene ends were 2 bases for V and 6 bases for J; bases not matched to a gene: 9. The chain combines TRBV5-4 with TRBJ2-7; 12 bases line up with TRBD2. The clonotype comes from a human donor with narcolepsy. The material sequenced was CD45RA- memory CD4+ T cells from PBMCs. The CDR3 spells CASSLLDGLAGIEQYF. CDR3 bases: TGTGCCAGCAGCTTACTTGATGGACTAGCGGGAATCGAGCAGTACTTC.